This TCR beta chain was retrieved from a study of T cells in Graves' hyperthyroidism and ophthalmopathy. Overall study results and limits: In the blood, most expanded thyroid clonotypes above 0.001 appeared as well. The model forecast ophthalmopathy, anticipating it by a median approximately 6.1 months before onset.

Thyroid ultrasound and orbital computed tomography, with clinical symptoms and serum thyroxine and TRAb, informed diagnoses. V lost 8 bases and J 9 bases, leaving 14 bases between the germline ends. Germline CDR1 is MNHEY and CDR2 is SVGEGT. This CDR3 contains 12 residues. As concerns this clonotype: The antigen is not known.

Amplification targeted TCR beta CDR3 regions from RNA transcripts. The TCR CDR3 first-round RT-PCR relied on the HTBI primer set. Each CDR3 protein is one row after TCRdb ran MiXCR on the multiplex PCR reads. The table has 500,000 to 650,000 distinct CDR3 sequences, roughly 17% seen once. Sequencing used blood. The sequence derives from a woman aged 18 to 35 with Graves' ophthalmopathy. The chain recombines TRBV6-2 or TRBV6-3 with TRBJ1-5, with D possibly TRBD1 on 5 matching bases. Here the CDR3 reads CASRDGVGPQHF. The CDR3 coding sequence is TGTGCCAGCCGGGACGGGGTTGGGCCCCAGCATTTT.